The rows below give T cell receptor beta chains drawn from one sample of a study of blood T cell repertoires in COVID-19. Using immunoSEQ multiplex PCR, the repertoire was profiled, and TCRdb retains in-frame clones only, with some absent. The profile shows about 45,000 clones, more than 60% of them singletons. The sequenced material came from peripheral blood. Source of these receptors: a woman in her 70s with acute or convalescent COVID-19. The CDR3 runs from the conserved cysteine through the conserved F or W. The D gene is left open where the match is weak. Expanded clones are given a class, and other clones once, few, many or no size at all.

TRBJ2-1 . TRBV29-1 . TGCAGCGTTGTTGTCGGGAAGGGCTCCTACAATGAGCAGTTCTTC CSVVVGKGSYNEQFF
TRBJ2-7 TRBD2 TRBV15 . TGTGCCACCAGCACTCCGACTAGCAGCTCCTACGAGCAGTACTTC CATSTPTSSSYEQYF
TRBJ1-2 . TRBV7-3 . TGTGCCAGCAGCTCCAGCGGTGGCTATGGCTACACCTTC CASSSSGGYGYTF
TRBJ2-2 . TRBV18 . TGTGCCAGCTCACCAACTCGTCTCTTAACGAACACCGGGGAGCTGTTTTTT CASSPTRLLTNTGELFF
TRBJ1-6 . TRBV3-1/TRBV3-2 . TGTGCCAGCAGCCAAGAGGGGGGGCCCAATTCACCCCTCCACTTT CASSQEGGPNSPLHF
TRBJ2-3 TRBD1 TRBV7-2 . TGTGCCAGCAGCAAGCCGGGACAGCGGCTTGTTGGTACGCAGTATTTT CASSKPGQRLVGTQYF
TRBJ1-5 TRBD1 TRBV6-2/TRBV6-3 . TGTGCCAGCAGTGACAGGGTGGATCAGCCCCAGCATTTT CASSDRVDQPQHF
TRBJ1-3 TRBD1 TRBV7-2 . TGTGCCAGCAGTCCAACAGGGGGCCGCTCTGGAAACACCATATATTTT CASSPTGGRSGNTIYF
TRBJ1-2 TRBD1 TRBV29-1 . TGCAGCGTTGATACAGGGGGCGTGGGCTATGGCTACACCTTC CSVDTGGVGYGYTF
TRBJ2-4 TRBD2 TRBV28 . TGTGCCAGTAAGGGACTAGCGGAGTTAGCCAAAAACATTCAGTACTTC CASKGLAELAKNIQYF
TRBJ1-1 TRBD1 TRBV10-1 . TGCGCCAGCAGTGAGTCGGGGACAGGTGAAGCTTTCTTT CASSESGTGEAFF
TRBJ2-3 . TRBV2 few TGTGCCAGCACCCTCCGCCTACAGGGTTCGTCAGATACGCAGTATTTT CASTLRLQGSSDTQYF
TRBJ2-7 . TRBV12-3/TRBV12-4 . TGTGCCAGCAGTTTAGTTAACTCCTACGAGCAGTACTTC CASSLVNSYEQYF
TRBJ2-1 TRBD1 TRBV7-9 . TGTGCCAGCAGCTTACTGGCAGGGGGCGCGAATGAGCAGTTCTTC CASSLLAGGANEQFF
TRBJ1-1 . TRBV2 . TGTGCCAGCAGTCTCGAGGCTGAAGCTTTCTTT CASSLEAEAFF
TRBJ1-2 . TRBV18 few TGTGCCAGCTCACCACCGGATCCAGGGTATGGCTACACCTTC CASSPPDPGYGYTF
TRBJ2-7 . TRBV2 once TGTGCCAGCAGTCCCCGAGAGTTGGACACAATGCAGTACTTC CASSPRELDTMQYF
TRBJ1-4 TRBD1 TRBV18 . TGTGCCAGCTCACCTCTTGAGCAGGGGGTTCAAGAAAAACTGTTTTTT CASSPLEQGVQEKLFF
TRBJ1-1 . TRBV5-4 . TGTGCCAGCAGTCCCGAACAGGGAAACACTGAAGCTTTCTTT CASSPEQGNTEAFF
TRBJ1-1 TRBD1 TRBV6-2/TRBV6-3 . TGTGCCAGCAGTTACAGTACAGGGGTTGAAGCTTTCTTT CASSYSTGVEAFF
TRBJ2-1 . TRBV6-5 . TGTGCCAGCAGGTCAGACACCCGACGAAACAATGAGCAGTTCTTC CASRSDTRRNNEQFF
TRBJ1-5 TRBD1 TRBV29-1 . TGCAGCGTTGCTACAGGGGGCAAGGATCAGCCCCAGCATTTT CSVATGGKDQPQHF
TRBJ1-3 . TRBV30 . TGTGCCTGGAGGCGGCAGGGATATGGAAACACCATATATTTT CAWRRQGYGNTIYF
TRBJ1-2 . TRBV29-1 . TGCAGCGTAACCGGGGGGCACGGCTACACCTTC CSVTGGHGYTF
TRBJ2-7 . TRBV9 . TGTGCCAGCAGCGTAGCAGCCTCAGGGATCTCCTACGAGCAGTACTTC CASSVAASGISYEQYF
TRBJ1-5 TRBD1 TRBV19 . TGTGCCAGTAGTACGGACAGGGCCAGGGCTAGCAATCAGCCCCAGCATTTT CASSTDRARASNQPQHF
TRBJ1-4 . TRBV15 . TGTGCCACCAGCAGAGTAGGAGGGGAGCGGGAAAAACTGTTTTTT CATSRVGGEREKLFF
TRBJ2-2 TRBD1 TRBV2 . TGTGCCAGCAGTGAAGGCACAGGGGCCGGGGAGCTGTTTTTT CASSEGTGAGELFF